A selection of T cell receptor beta chains follows, all from one sample in a study of blood T cell repertoires in COVID-19. The method was immunoSEQ multiplex PCR; TCRdb's version includes in-frame clones alone and lacks a portion of them. Of 120,000 to 150,000 clones listed, approximately 80% are singletons. Sequencing input: PBMCs or T cells enriched from blood (not recorded which). These receptors came from a woman in her late teens or twenties who had been exposed to COVID-19. The CDR3 runs from the conserved cysteine through the conserved F or W. D genes are given only for firm matches. The listing skips clone size in some rows; elsewhere it reads once, few, many or a size class.

TRBV2	NA	TRBJ2-7	NA	TGTGCCAGCAGTGAAGAAAATAGCGGCTCCTACGAGCAGTACTTC	CASSEENSGSYEQYF
TRBV6-2/TRBV6-3	once	TRBJ2-1	TRBD1	TGTGCCAGCAGCCTAGGACAGGGTTTGAATGAGCAGTTCTTC	CASSLGQGLNEQFF
TRBV27	NA	TRBJ1-4	TRBD1	TGTGCCAGCAGTTTTAGGGGGCCCAGTGAAAAACTGTTTTTT	CASSFRGPSEKLFF
TRBV29-1	NA	TRBJ1-1	NA	TGCAGCGTCCAAAAGAGTCCAGGGAGGACGAACACTGAAGCTTTCTTT	CSVQKSPGRTNTEAFF
TRBV6-2/TRBV6-3	NA	TRBJ2-3	TRBD1	TGTGCCAGCAGTAGACGACAGGGGGTTGCAGATACGCAGTATTTT	CASSRRQGVADTQYF
TRBV30	NA	TRBJ1-6	NA	TGTGCCTGGAGAGGAGGGACGCCTAATTCACCCCTCCACTTT	CAWRGGTPNSPLHF
TRBV2	once	TRBJ2-3	NA	TGTGCCAGCAGTGAAGGGACTTCTAGCACAGATACGCAGTATTTT	CASSEGTSSTDTQYF
TRBV7-2	NA	TRBJ1-2	NA	TGTGCCAGCAGCTTAGGATTGCGGATCCATGGCTACACCTTC	CASSLGLRIHGYTF
TRBV5-4	NA	TRBJ2-7	NA	TGTGCCAGCAGCTTGATCGTTAGTGGCGAGCAGTACTTC	CASSLIVSGEQYF
TRBV2	NA	TRBJ1-4	NA	TGTGCCAGCAGTCATAGGGACACAACAACTAATGAAAAACTGTTTTTT	CASSHRDTTTNEKLFF
TRBV5-1	NA	TRBJ2-2	TRBD2	TGCGCCAGCAGCTCGCTACTAGCGGGGGACGACACCGGGGAGCTGTTTTTT	CASSSLLAGDDTGELFF
TRBV30	NA	TRBJ1-6	NA	TGTGCCTGGAGTCTCAGGGGTGGATACTTCGTAAAGGAAGATTCACCCCTCCACTTT	CAWSLRGGYFVKEDSPLHF
TRBV27	NA	TRBJ1-5	TRBD1	TGTGCCAGCAGTTCCTGGACAGGGGATTATAGGGGCAATCAGCCCCAGCATTTT	CASSSWTGDYRGNQPQHF
TRBV27	NA	TRBJ2-2	TRBD2	TGTGCCAGCAGTGGTAGACTAGCGGGAGACGGTACCGGGGAGCTGTTTTTT	CASSGRLAGDGTGELFF
TRBV2	NA	TRBJ2-5	TRBD1	TGTGCCAGCAGTGAGGACAGGGAGACCCAGTACTTC	CASSEDRETQYF
TRBV5-5	NA	TRBJ1-4	TRBD1	TGTGCCAGCAGCTTACAGGGGAATAATGAAAAACTGTTTTTT	CASSLQGNNEKLFF
TRBV7-9	NA	TRBJ1-2	NA	TGTGCCAGCAGCCCTGCAGGGGTATATGGCTACACCTTC	CASSPAGVYGYTF
TRBV7-3	NA	TRBJ1-1	NA	TGTGCCAGCAGCCCGTTGGGAGGCTATGATCAGAGCACTGAAGCTTTCTTT	CASSPLGGYDQSTEAFF
TRBV6-2/TRBV6-3	NA	TRBJ1-1	NA	TGTGCCAGCAGTTACCTCCGGTGGGGGGGTACGAACACTGAAGCTTTCTTT	CASSYLRWGGTNTEAFF
TRBV3-1/TRBV3-2	NA	TRBJ1-2	TRBD1	TGTGCCAGCAGCAAGACAGGGGGGGTGGATGGCTACACCTTC	CASSKTGGVDGYTF
TRBV14	once	TRBJ1-1	TRBD1	TGTGCCAGCAGCCCAGGGGGAGGCAACACTGAAGCTTTCTTT	CASSPGGGNTEAFF
TRBV19	few	TRBJ1-5	NA	TGTGCCAGTAGTATCCTAGGGGGAGTTCAGCCCCAGCATTTT	CASSILGGVQPQHF
TRBV29-1	NA	TRBJ2-5	TRBD1	TGCAGCGGAGCGACAGGGGCGGCCCAAGAGACCCAGTACTTC	CSGATGAAQETQYF
TRBV30	once	TRBJ2-7	NA	TGTGCCTGGAGTGTATCTAGGTCCCCCTACGAGCAGTACTTC	CAWSVSRSPYEQYF
TRBV27	once	TRBJ2-1	TRBD1	TGTGCCAGCAGTTTCCTTGACAGGGTAAAAATCAATGAGCAGTTCTTC	CASSFLDRVKINEQFF
TRBV6-2/TRBV6-3	once	TRBJ2-3	TRBD2	TGTGCCAGCAGTTATCAGACTAGCGGGAGAAGTACGCAGTATTTT	CASSYQTSGRSTQYF
TRBV18	NA	TRBJ2-2	NA	TGTGCCAGCTCACCGGCTGGGCCGAAGATCGGGGAGCTGTTTTTT	CASSPAGPKIGELFF
TRBV18	NA	TRBJ2-7	NA	TGTGCCAGCTCACCGACAGGAACCCCCTACGAGCAGTACTTC	CASSPTGTPYEQYF
TRBV9	NA	TRBJ1-4	NA	TGTGCCAGCAGCCCCCTTAGAGGGCGTCTGGATGAAAAACTGTTTTTT	CASSPLRGRLDEKLFF
TRBV27	NA	TRBJ2-7	TRBD1	TGTGCCAGCAAAGACAGGGAATATAGCTCCTACGAGCAGTACTTC	CASKDREYSSYEQYF
TRBV5-4	few	TRBJ2-3	TRBD2	TGTGCCAGCAGGTGGCGGGGGGATACGCAGTATTTT	CASRWRGDTQYF
TRBV9	NA	TRBJ2-1	NA	TGTGCCAGCAGCGTAAGAGCAGGGGACTACAATGAGCAGTTCTTC	CASSVRAGDYNEQFF
TRBV4-1	NA	TRBJ2-7	NA	TGCGCCAGCAGCCAAGCGTCAGGGGATACACATACCTACGAGCAGTACTTC	CASSQASGDTHTYEQYF
TRBV27	few	TRBJ1-1	TRBD1	TGTGCCAGCAAATCCCAGGGGGCCACTGAAGCTTTCTTT	CASKSQGATEAFF
TRBV16	NA	TRBJ2-7	TRBD2	TGTGCCAGCCGCAGAGGGCTAGCGGGAGGCTCCTACGAGCAGTACTTC	CASRRGLAGGSYEQYF
TRBV18	NA	TRBJ1-1	NA	TGTGCCAGCTCACCGGGGCGTAGCTCACCTGAAGCTTTCTTT	CASSPGRSSPEAFF
TRBV5-4	few	TRBJ2-2	NA	TGTGCCAGCAGCGGAGGGGCGGTATCCACCGGGGAGCTGTTTTTT	CASSGGAVSTGELFF
TRBV2	NA	TRBJ1-4	NA	TGTGCCAGCAGTGACCGCGGTAATGAAAAACTGTTTTTT	CASSDRGNEKLFF
TRBV5-8	NA	TRBJ1-5	NA	TGTGCCAGCAGCCTACCGGGAGAATTCGGGCCCCAGCATTTT	CASSLPGEFGPQHF
TRBV3-1/TRBV3-2	NA	TRBJ1-2	TRBD1	TGTGCCAGCAGCGCGACAGGGGTCTTAGGCGGCTACACCTTC	CASSATGVLGGYTF
TRBV29-1	NA	TRBJ2-7	NA	TGCAGCGTTGTAGCAGGGGAGAGCTACGAGCAGTACTTC	CSVVAGESYEQYF
TRBV30	NA	TRBJ1-2	NA	TGTGCCTGGAGCCCACAGGCTAACTATGGCTACACCTTC	CAWSPQANYGYTF
TRBV2	NA	TRBJ2-7	NA	TGTGCCAGCAGTGAACGACTGACAGCTCTAAACGAGCAGTACTTC	CASSERLTALNEQYF
TRBV5-1	NA	TRBJ1-2	NA	TGCGCCAGCAGCCATTCTGGGCTGGGACTCTATGGCTACACCTTC	CASSHSGLGLYGYTF
TRBV2	few	TRBJ1-6	TRBD1	TGTGCCAGCAGTGCTAGACAGGGGGACGCGGCACCCCTCCACTTT	CASSARQGDAAPLHF
TRBV18	NA	TRBJ1-2	NA	TGTGCCAGCTCACCACCCCGGACGCCGGGGAACTATGGCTACACCTTC	CASSPPRTPGNYGYTF
TRBV5-6	NA	TRBJ1-6	TRBD1	TGTGCCAGCAGCCGAAAAAGGGGGCTGCGTAATTCACCCCTCCACTTT	CASSRKRGLRNSPLHF
TRBV19	NA	TRBJ2-2	NA	TGTGCCAGTAGATCCACATACCCCGGGGAGCTGTTTTTT	CASRSTYPGELFF
TRBV5-1	NA	TRBJ1-4	NA	TGCGCCAGCAGCTTGAATCCTTCGGAAAAACTGTTTTTT	CASSLNPSEKLFF
TRBV11-1	NA	TRBJ2-7	NA	TGTGCCAGCAGCCCGCGGAGGCTCTCCTACGAGCAGTACTTC	CASSPRRLSYEQYF
TRBV7-2	NA	TRBJ2-7	TRBD2	TGTGCCAGCAGCTTATTTACTAGCGGGTCCCCTGGCGAGCAGTACTTC	CASSLFTSGSPGEQYF
TRBV7-6	NA	TRBJ1-6	NA	TGTGCCAACAGCTCCTCTTCGGGGAGTGGAAATTCACCCCTCCACTTT	CANSSSSGSGNSPLHF
TRBV27	NA	TRBJ1-1	NA	TGTGCCAGCAGTTTATCTCTCGGGGACACTGAAGCTTTCTTT	CASSLSLGDTEAFF
TRBV25-1	NA	TRBJ2-1	TRBD2	TGTGCCAGCAGTGATGGTGCGGGAGGGCCGGGGAGAAATGAGCAGTTCTTC	CASSDGAGGPGRNEQFF
TRBV6-5	NA	TRBJ2-1	NA	TGTGCCAGCAGTAGAAGCAGGGGCCATGAGCAGTTCTTC	CASSRSRGHEQFF